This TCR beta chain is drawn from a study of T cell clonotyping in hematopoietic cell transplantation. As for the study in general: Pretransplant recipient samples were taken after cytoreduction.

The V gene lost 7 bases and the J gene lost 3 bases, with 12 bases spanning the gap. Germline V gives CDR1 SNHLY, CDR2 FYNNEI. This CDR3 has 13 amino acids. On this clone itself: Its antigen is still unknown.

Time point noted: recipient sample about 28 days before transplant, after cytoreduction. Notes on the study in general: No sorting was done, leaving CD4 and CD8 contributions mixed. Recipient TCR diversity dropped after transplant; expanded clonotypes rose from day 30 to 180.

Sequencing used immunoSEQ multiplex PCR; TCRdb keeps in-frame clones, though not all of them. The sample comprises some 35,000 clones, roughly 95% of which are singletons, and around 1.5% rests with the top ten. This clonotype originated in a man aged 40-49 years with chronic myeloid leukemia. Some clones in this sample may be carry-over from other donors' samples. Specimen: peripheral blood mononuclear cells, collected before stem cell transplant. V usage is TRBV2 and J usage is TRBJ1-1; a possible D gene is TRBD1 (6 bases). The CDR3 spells CASMGAPDTEAFF. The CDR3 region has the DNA TGTGCCAGCATGGGGGCCCCTGACACTGAAGCTTTCTTT.